This TCR beta chain was sequenced during a study of blood T cell repertoires in COVID-19. Study-wide context: The origin of the acute and convalescent COVID-19 samples was the United States, Italy and Spain. In each case, the material was cDNA or gDNA derived from T cells, B-cell-depleted T cells, or PBMCs.

One Seattle source followed patients from active infection through their disease course. Original handling: Nucleated cell number was recorded as an estimate derived from reference gene primer amplification. Profiled with immunoSEQ multiplex PCR; TCRdb holds only in-frame clones, not every one. V and J calls plus clone size are reproduced from that table; the DNA served to infer D and trimming. The sample yields roughly 60,000 clones, over 70% seen once. V was clipped by 0 bases and J by 4 bases, with 9 bases between them. The CDR3 loop spans 14 amino acids. The V gene's germline CDR1 is LNHNV and CDR2 YYDKDF (reference sequence).

Sequenced input: peripheral blood. This receptor was taken from a young man with COVID-19, enrolled during active disease. The gene calls are TRBV15 and TRBJ1-1; D gene uncertain. The CDR3 loop reads CATSRDLQATEAFF. CDR3 coding DNA: TGTGCCACCAGCAGAGATTTGCAGGCCACTGAAGCTTTCTTT.